Listed here is a single T cell receptor beta chain. This entry comes from a study of blood T cell repertoires in COVID-19. Sequencing used immunoSEQ multiplex PCR; TCRdb keeps in-frame clones, though not all of them. The sample shows fewer than 300,000 clones, more than 65% of them seen only once. Per germline, CDR1 SQVTM and CDR2 ANQGSEA. V shed 7 bases, J shed 7 bases, and the junction held 11 bases outside the gene matches. This CDR3 spans 14 amino acids. This clonotype was obtained from a woman younger than 30 with acute or convalescent COVID-19. The chain employs TRBV29-1 and TRBJ2-7, with 12 bases matching TRBD2. The specimen was peripheral blood. The DNA of the CDR3 is TGCAGCGCTACGACTAGCGGGAGTTCGGAGGAGCAGTACTTC. This gives the protein CSATTSGSSEEQYF.